The clone carrying this T cell receptor beta chain was observed a handful of times. TCRdb re-called the RT-PCR reads through MiXCR, storing one row per CDR3 protein. Of more than 600,000 distinct CDR3 sequences in the sample, approximately 15% were seen once. The junction had 5 bases not matched to a gene; V was cut back by 0 bases and J by 4 bases. This CDR3 region has 15 residues. Germline CDR1 reads SEHNR; CDR2 reads FQNEAQ (reference sequence). This TCR was recovered from a female donor in good health, serving as a healthy control. Sample: memory CD4+ T cells from blood. The chain joins TRBV7-9 to TRBJ2-7; 8 bases fit TRBD1. For the CDR3, the DNA is TGTGCCAGCAGCTTAGCGTTCAGGGGGCGTTACGAGCAGTACTTC. This sequence encodes CASSLAFRGRYEQYF.